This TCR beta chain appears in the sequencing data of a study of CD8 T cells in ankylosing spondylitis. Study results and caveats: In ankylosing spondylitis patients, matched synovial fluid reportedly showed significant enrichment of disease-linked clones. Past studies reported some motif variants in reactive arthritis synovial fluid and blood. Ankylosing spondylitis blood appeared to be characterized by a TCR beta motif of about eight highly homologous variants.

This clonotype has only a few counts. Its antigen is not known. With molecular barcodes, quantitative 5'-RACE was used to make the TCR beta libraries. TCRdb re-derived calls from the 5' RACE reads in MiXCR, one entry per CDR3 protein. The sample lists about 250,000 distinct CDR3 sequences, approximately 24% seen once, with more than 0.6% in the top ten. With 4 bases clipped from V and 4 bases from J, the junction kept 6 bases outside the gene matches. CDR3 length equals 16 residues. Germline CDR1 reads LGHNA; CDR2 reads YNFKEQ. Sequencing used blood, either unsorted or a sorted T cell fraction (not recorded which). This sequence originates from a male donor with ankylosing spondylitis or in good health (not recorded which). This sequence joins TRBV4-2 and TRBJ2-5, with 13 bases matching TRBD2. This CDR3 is CASSLTSGGALETQYF. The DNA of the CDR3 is TGTGCCAGCAGCCTTACTAGCGGGGGGGCCTTAGAGACCCAGTACTTC.